A selection of T cell receptor beta chains follows, all from one sample in a study of resident and recirculating memory T cells in vitiligo. Data came from immunoSEQ multiplex PCR; TCRdb stores just in-frame clones and leaves some out. The sample includes roughly 76,000 clones, just over 90% of them seen just once. The sample was blood. The receptors here all came from a male donor with vitiligo. The CDR3 runs from the conserved cysteine through the conserved F or W. D genes are given only for firm matches. Size values are once, few and many counts, or a class for expanded clones, and some rows have none.

CDR3 protein: CASSLTGLAGEQFF
CDR3 DNA: TGTGCTAGCAGCTTGACGGGACTAGCGGGTGAGCAGTTCTTC
V gene: TRBV7-7
D gene: TRBD2
CDR3 length: 14
clone size: once
J gene: TRBJ2-1

CDR3 protein: CASSTKGQEAFLGTGELFF
CDR3 DNA: TGTGCCAGCAGCACCAAGGGACAGGAGGCGTTTTTGGGCACCGGGGAGCTGTTTTTT
V gene: TRBV11-2
D gene: TRBD1
CDR3 length: 19
clone size: -
J gene: TRBJ2-2

CDR3 protein: CASSSDSQPYEQYF
CDR3 DNA: TGTGCCAGCAGTTCGGACAGCCAACCCTACGAGCAGTACTTC
V gene: TRBV28
D gene: -
CDR3 length: 14
clone size: -
J gene: TRBJ2-7

CDR3 protein: CASSLTAGGGAGNEQFF
CDR3 DNA: TGTGCCAGCAGCTTAACTGCTGGCGGGGGGGCCGGGAATGAGCAGTTCTTC
V gene: TRBV7-3
D gene: TRBD2
CDR3 length: 17
clone size: -
J gene: TRBJ2-1

CDR3 protein: CASDRNTEAFF
CDR3 DNA: TGTGCCAGCGACAGGAACACTGAAGCTTTCTTT
V gene: TRBV5-5
D gene: -
CDR3 length: 11
clone size: -
J gene: TRBJ1-1

CDR3 protein: CASSLRDSYNSPLHF
CDR3 DNA: TGTGCCAGCAGCCTCCGGGACTCATATAATTCACCCCTCCACTTT
V gene: TRBV7-9
D gene: -
CDR3 length: 15
clone size: -
J gene: TRBJ1-6

CDR3 protein: CASGLIRQGTTTNEQFF
CDR3 DNA: TGTGCTAGTGGTTTGATCCGACAGGGGACTACAACCAATGAGCAGTTCTTC
V gene: TRBV12-5
D gene: -
CDR3 length: 17
clone size: -
J gene: TRBJ2-1

CDR3 protein: CASGLEIGQGVGYGYTF
CDR3 DNA: TGTGCTAGTGGTTTGGAAATAGGACAGGGGGTGGGCTATGGCTACACCTTC
V gene: TRBV12-5
D gene: TRBD1
CDR3 length: 17
clone size: -
J gene: TRBJ1-2

CDR3 protein: CSVHRGTGNTIYF
CDR3 DNA: TGCAGCGTACACAGGGGGACTGGAAACACCATATATTTT
V gene: TRBV29-1
D gene: TRBD1
CDR3 length: 13
clone size: few
J gene: TRBJ1-3

CDR3 protein: CAWGQGGNTEAFF
CDR3 DNA: TGTGCCTGGGGACAGGGAGGGAACACTGAAGCTTTCTTT
V gene: TRBV30
D gene: TRBD1
CDR3 length: 13
clone size: -
J gene: TRBJ1-1

CDR3 protein: CASSEASWYRDQPQHF
CDR3 DNA: TGTGCCAGCAGTGAAGCTTCATGGTATCGGGATCAGCCCCAGCATTTT
V gene: TRBV2
D gene: -
CDR3 length: 16
clone size: once
J gene: TRBJ1-5

CDR3 protein: CAWRSVPGQGLYEQYF
CDR3 DNA: TGTGCCTGGCGGTCGGTGCCGGGACAGGGTCTTTACGAGCAGTACTTC
V gene: TRBV30
D gene: TRBD1
CDR3 length: 16
clone size: -
J gene: TRBJ2-7

CDR3 protein: CASSPATGGQETQYF
CDR3 DNA: TGTGCCAGCTCACCAGCGACAGGGGGCCAAGAGACCCAGTACTTC
V gene: TRBV18
D gene: TRBD1
CDR3 length: 15
clone size: -
J gene: TRBJ2-5

CDR3 protein: CASCRELSTDTQYF
CDR3 DNA: TGCGCCAGCTGTCGGGAGCTGAGCACAGATACGCAGTATTTT
V gene: TRBV5-1
D gene: -
CDR3 length: 14
clone size: -
J gene: TRBJ2-3

CDR3 protein: CASSVGQDPSYEQYF
CDR3 DNA: TGTGCCAGCAGCGTAGGACAGGACCCCTCCTACGAGCAGTACTTC
V gene: TRBV5-4
D gene: TRBD1
CDR3 length: 15
clone size: once
J gene: TRBJ2-7

CDR3 protein: CASSPQGALSGANVLTF
CDR3 DNA: TGTGCCAGCAGCCCACAGGGGGCCCTCTCTGGGGCCAACGTCCTGACTTTC
V gene: TRBV2
D gene: TRBD1
CDR3 length: 17
clone size: -
J gene: TRBJ2-6

CDR3 protein: CASSLGGVGNTIYF
CDR3 DNA: TGTGCCAGCAGTTTGGGGGGGGTAGGAAACACCATATATTTT
V gene: TRBV27
D gene: -
CDR3 length: 14
clone size: -
J gene: TRBJ1-3

CDR3 protein: CASSIAWTRGAADTQYF
CDR3 DNA: TGTGCCAGTAGTATAGCTTGGACTAGAGGGGCGGCAGATACGCAGTATTTT
V gene: TRBV19
D gene: TRBD2
CDR3 length: 17
clone size: -
J gene: TRBJ2-3

CDR3 protein: CASSVTGGEQYF
CDR3 DNA: TGTGCCAGCAGCGTTACGGGTGGCGAGCAGTACTTC
V gene: TRBV9
D gene: -
CDR3 length: 12
clone size: once
J gene: TRBJ2-7

CDR3 protein: CASSQGTSGGADTQYF
CDR3 DNA: TGTGCCAGCAGCCAAGGGACTAGCGGGGGGGCAGATACGCAGTATTTT
V gene: TRBV4-2
D gene: TRBD2
CDR3 length: 16
clone size: many
J gene: TRBJ2-3

CDR3 protein: CASSLIFTGELFF
CDR3 DNA: TGTGCCAGCAGCTTGATATTCACCGGGGAGCTGTTTTTT
V gene: TRBV5-8
D gene: -
CDR3 length: 13
clone size: -
J gene: TRBJ2-2

CDR3 protein: CASSEGQGANTEAFF
CDR3 DNA: TGTGCCAGCAGTGAGGGGCAGGGGGCTAACACTGAAGCTTTCTTT
V gene: TRBV2
D gene: TRBD1
CDR3 length: 15
clone size: -
J gene: TRBJ1-1

CDR3 protein: CASSLGWGRNTEAFF
CDR3 DNA: TGTGCCAGCAGCTTAGGGTGGGGGCGCAACACTGAAGCTTTCTTT
V gene: TRBV7-9
D gene: -
CDR3 length: 15
clone size: -
J gene: TRBJ1-1

CDR3 protein: CASSPGQEKLFF
CDR3 DNA: TGCGCCAGCAGCCCTGGCCAGGAAAAACTGTTTTTT
V gene: TRBV5-1
D gene: -
CDR3 length: 12
clone size: few
J gene: TRBJ1-4

CDR3 protein: CASSKARVDWQFNQPQHF
CDR3 DNA: TGTGCCAGCAGCAAAGCGAGGGTTGATTGGCAGTTCAATCAGCCCCAGCATTTT
V gene: TRBV21-1
D gene: -
CDR3 length: 18
clone size: once
J gene: TRBJ1-5

CDR3 protein: CASTYTIQGYEQYF
CDR3 DNA: TGTGCCAGCACATACACTATACAGGGCTACGAGCAGTACTTC
V gene: TRBV28
D gene: -
CDR3 length: 14
clone size: once
J gene: TRBJ2-7

CDR3 protein: CASSVGEGRATEAFF
CDR3 DNA: TGTGCCAGCAGCGTAGGGGAGGGTCGGGCCACTGAAGCTTTCTTT
V gene: TRBV9
D gene: -
CDR3 length: 15
clone size: -
J gene: TRBJ1-1

CDR3 protein: CASSHSGGAYNEQFF
CDR3 DNA: TGTGCCAGCAGTCATAGCGGGGGCGCCTACAATGAGCAGTTCTTC
V gene: TRBV7-7
D gene: TRBD2
CDR3 length: 15
clone size: -
J gene: TRBJ2-1

CDR3 protein: CASSVGTGGRLDEQYF
CDR3 DNA: TGCGCCAGCAGCGTCGGGACAGGGGGACGACTGGACGAGCAGTACTTC
V gene: TRBV5-1
D gene: TRBD1
CDR3 length: 16
clone size: -
J gene: TRBJ2-7

CDR3 protein: CASSPGRAGQPQHF
CDR3 DNA: TGTGCCAGCAGCCCAGGACGGGCGGGTCAGCCCCAGCATTTT
V gene: TRBV5-8
D gene: -
CDR3 length: 14
clone size: -
J gene: TRBJ1-5

CDR3 protein: CASTLTSYNEQFF
CDR3 DNA: TGTGCCAGCACCCTTACCAGTTACAATGAGCAGTTCTTC
V gene: TRBV27
D gene: -
CDR3 length: 13
clone size: -
J gene: TRBJ2-1

CDR3 protein: CASTGGLIYGYTF
CDR3 DNA: TGTGCCAGTACCGGGGGACTGATCTATGGCTACACCTTC
V gene: TRBV19
D gene: -
CDR3 length: 13
clone size: -
J gene: TRBJ1-2

CDR3 protein: CASGGSEAGNQPQHF
CDR3 DNA: TGTGCCAGCGGGGGCTCGGAAGCAGGCAATCAGCCCCAGCATTTT
V gene: TRBV6-5
D gene: -
CDR3 length: 15
clone size: -
J gene: TRBJ1-5